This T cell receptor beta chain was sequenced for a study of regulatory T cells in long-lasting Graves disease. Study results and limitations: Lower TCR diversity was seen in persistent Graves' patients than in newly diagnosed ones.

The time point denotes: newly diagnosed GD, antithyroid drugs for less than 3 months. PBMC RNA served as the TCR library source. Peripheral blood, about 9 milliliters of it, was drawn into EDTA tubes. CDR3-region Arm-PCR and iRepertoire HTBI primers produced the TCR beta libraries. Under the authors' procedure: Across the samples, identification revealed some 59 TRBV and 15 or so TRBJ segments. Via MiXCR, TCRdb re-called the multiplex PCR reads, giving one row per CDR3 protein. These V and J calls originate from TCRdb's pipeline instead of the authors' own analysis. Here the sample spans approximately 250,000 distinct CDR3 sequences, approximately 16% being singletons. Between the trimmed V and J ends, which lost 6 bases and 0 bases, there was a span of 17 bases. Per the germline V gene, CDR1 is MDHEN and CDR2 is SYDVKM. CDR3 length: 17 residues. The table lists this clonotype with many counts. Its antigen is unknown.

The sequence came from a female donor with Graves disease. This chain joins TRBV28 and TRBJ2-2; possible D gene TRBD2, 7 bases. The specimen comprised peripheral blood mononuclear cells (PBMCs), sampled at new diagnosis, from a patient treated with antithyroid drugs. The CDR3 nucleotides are TGTGCCAGCAGCCCCCTAGGGGGGGTGGCGAACACCGGGGAGCTGTTTTTT. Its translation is CASSPLGGVANTGELFF.